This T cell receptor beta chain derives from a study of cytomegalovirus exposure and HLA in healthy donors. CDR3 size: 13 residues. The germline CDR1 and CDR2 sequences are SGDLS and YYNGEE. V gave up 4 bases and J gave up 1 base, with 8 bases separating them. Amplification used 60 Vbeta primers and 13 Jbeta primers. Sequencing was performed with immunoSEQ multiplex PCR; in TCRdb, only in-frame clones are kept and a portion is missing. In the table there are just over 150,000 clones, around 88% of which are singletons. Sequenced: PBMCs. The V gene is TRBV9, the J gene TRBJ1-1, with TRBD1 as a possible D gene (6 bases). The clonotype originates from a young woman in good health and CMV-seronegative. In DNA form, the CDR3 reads TGTGCCAGCAGCAAGGGACAGAACACTGAAGCTTTCTTT. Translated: CASSKGQNTEAFF.